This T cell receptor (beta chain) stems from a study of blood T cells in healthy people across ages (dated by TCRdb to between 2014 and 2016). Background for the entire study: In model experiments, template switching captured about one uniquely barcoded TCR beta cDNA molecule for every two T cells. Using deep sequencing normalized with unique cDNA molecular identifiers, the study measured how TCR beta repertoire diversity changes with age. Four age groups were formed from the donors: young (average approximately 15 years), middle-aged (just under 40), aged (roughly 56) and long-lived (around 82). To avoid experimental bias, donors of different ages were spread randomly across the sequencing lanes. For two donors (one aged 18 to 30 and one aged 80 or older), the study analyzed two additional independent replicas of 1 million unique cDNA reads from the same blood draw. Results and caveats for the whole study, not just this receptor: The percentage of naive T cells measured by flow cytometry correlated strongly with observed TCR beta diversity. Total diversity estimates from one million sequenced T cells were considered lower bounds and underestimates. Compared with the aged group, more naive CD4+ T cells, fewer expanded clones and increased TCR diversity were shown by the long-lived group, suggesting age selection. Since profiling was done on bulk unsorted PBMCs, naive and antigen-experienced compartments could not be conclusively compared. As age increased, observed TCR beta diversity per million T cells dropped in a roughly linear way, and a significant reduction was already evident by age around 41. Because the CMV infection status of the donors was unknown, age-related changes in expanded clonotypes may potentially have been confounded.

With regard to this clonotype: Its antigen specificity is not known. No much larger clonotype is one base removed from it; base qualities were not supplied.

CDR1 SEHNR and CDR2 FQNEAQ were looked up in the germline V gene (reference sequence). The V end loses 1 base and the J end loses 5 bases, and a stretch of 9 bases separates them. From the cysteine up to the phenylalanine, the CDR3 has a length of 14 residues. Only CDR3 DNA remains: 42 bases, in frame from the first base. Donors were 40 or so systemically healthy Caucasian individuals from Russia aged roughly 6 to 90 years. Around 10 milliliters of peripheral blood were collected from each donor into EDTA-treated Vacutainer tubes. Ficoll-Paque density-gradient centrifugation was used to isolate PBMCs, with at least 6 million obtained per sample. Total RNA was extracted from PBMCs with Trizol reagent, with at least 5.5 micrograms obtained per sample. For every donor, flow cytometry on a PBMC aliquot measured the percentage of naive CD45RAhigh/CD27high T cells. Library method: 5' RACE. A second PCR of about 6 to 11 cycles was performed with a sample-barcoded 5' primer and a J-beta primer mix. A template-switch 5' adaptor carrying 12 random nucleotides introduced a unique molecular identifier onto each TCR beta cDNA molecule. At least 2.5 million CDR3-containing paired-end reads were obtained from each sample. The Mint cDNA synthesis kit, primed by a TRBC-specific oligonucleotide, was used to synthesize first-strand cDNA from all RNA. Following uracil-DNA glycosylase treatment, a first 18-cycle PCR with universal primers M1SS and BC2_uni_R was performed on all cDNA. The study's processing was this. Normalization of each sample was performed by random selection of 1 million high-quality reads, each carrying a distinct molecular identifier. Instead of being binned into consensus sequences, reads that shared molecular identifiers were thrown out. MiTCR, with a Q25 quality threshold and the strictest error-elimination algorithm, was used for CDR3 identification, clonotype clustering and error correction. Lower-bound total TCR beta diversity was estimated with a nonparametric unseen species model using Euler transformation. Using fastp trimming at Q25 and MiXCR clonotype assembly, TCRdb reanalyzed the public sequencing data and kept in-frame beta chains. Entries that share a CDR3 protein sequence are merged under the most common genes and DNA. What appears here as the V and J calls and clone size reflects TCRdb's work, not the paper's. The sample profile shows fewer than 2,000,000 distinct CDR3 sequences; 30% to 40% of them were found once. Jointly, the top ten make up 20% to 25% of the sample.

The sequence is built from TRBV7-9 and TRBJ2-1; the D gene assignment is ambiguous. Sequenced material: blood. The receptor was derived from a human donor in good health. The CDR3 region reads CASSLDHSNNEQFF. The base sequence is TGTGCCAGCAGCTTAGACCACAGCAACAATGAGCAGTTCTTC.